This TCR beta chain was retrieved from a study of early T cells in non-severe SARS-CoV-2 infection. As for the study in general: Chains were not paired, and sequencing was done on bulk RNA from unsorted whole blood.

Trimming stripped 5 bases from V and 3 bases from J, with 16 bases between. Germline lookup yields CDR1 SGHAT and CDR2 FQNNGV. This CDR3 region has 15 residues. The TCR library protocol attached unique molecular identifiers to the individual cDNA molecules. Each CDR3 protein is one row after TCRdb ran MiXCR on the 5' RACE reads. The sample shows tens of thousands of distinct CDR3 sequences, roughly 10% of them seen only once. This clonotype was seen ten or more times. Sequences were derived from whole blood, sampled at baseline. The chain couples TRBV11-2 to TRBJ2-5, with D perhaps being TRBD1 or TRBD2 (5 bases each). The clonotype originates from an adult who was a healthcare worker with PCR-confirmed SARS-CoV-2 infection or an uninfected control (not recorded which). The CDR3: CASSVYRDLKETQYF. The DNA of the CDR3 is TGTGCCAGCAGCGTCTACCGGGACCTTAAAGAGACCCAGTACTTC.